Below, 12 T cell receptor beta chains from the same sample are listed, as sequenced in a study of T cell responses to AZD1222 COVID-19 vaccine. Using immunoSEQ multiplex PCR, the repertoire was profiled, and TCRdb retains in-frame clones only, with some absent. The data hold about 130,000 clones, with roughly nine tenths observed a single time. The specimen was peripheral blood, collected on day 0 of AZD1222 vaccination. The origin of the receptors is an adult in good health.

This clone was picked up one time. The V gene is TRBV6-2 or TRBV6-3, the J gene TRBJ2-1; the match to TRBD2 covers 10 bases. The CDR3 spans 16 residues. V dropped 2 bases and J dropped 10; count of bases not matched to a gene: 11. Per the germline V gene, CDR1 is MNHEY and CDR2 is SVGEGT. The CDR3 sequence is CASSYVLAGEVNEQFF. The CDR3 region has the DNA TGTGCCAGCAGTTACGTGCTAGCGGGAGAGGTTAACGAGCAGTTCTTC.

V gene TRBV4-3 combines with J gene TRBJ1-4; 7 positions agree with TRBD1. This CDR3 is built from 16 residues. Trimming removed 0 bases from V and 8 bases from J; junction bases left unmatched: 9. CDR1 and CDR2 from the germline V gene are LGHNA and YSLEER. This CDR3 is CASSQEANRGGEKLFF. CDR3 in DNA: TGCGCCAGCAGCCAAGAAGCAAACAGGGGAGGGGAAAAACTGTTTTTT.

The chain has TRBV6-2 or TRBV6-3 and TRBJ2-7; the match to TRBD2 covers 10 bases. V lost 5 bases, J lost 6 bases, and 19 bases stayed unmatched. Per the germline V gene, CDR1 is MNHEY and CDR2 is SVGEGT. The CDR3 runs 18 residues. The chain's CDR3 is CASSDEREGREFVSEQYF. In nucleotides, the CDR3 is TGTGCCAGCAGTGACGAGCGGGAGGGCCGAGAATTCGTCTCCGAGCAGTACTTC.

This chain joins TRBV5-8 and TRBJ2-7; the match to TRBD2 covers 10 bases. Germline-derived CDR1 and CDR2 are SGHTS and YDEGEE. The ends lost 4 bases at V and 2 bases at J; junction bases unmatched: 6. CDR3 size: 15 residues. This chain's CDR3 is CASSRGLAVPYEQYF. The CDR3 bases are TGTGCCAGCAGCCGAGGACTAGCGGTTCCCTACGAGCAGTACTTC. Combining the CDR3 with reference TRBV5-8 and TRBJ2-7 gives the whole variable domain EAGVTQSPTHLIKTRGQQATLRCSPISGHTSVYWYQQALGLGLQFLLWYDEGEERNRGNFPPRFSGRQFPNYSSELNVNALELEDSALYLCASSRGLAVPYEQYFGPGTRLTVT.

On this clone itself: The sample holds other DNA sequences that translate to the same CDR3. The chain employs TRBV24-1 and TRBJ2-1, with TRBD1 identical over 7 bases. Germline values: CDR1 KGHDR, CDR2 SFDVKD. This CDR3 comprises 14 residues. With V trimmed by 5 bases and J by 3 bases, 3 bases remained unmatched. The CDR3 nucleotides are TGTGCCACCAGTGGACAGGGTAACTACAATGAGCAGTTCTTC. Translated: CATSGQGNYNEQFF.

This chain uses TRBV7-9 with TRBJ2-7; 7 nucleotides align to TRBD2. Germline V CDR1 and CDR2: SEHNR, FQNEAQ (reference sequence). This CDR3 is built from 14 residues. Losses at the gene ends were 5 bases for V and 7 bases for J; bases not matched to a gene: 11. CDR3 residues: CASSPPAGAGEQYF. CDR3 in DNA: TGTGCCAGCAGCCCACCTGCGGGAGCAGGAGAGCAGTACTTC.

V is TRBV3-1 (or the pseudogene TRBV3-2) and J is TRBJ2-1, with TRBD2 identical over 11 bases. This CDR3 is built from 16 residues. The trim removed 4 bases at V and 8 bases at J, leaving 10 bases unmatched. Germline assignment: CDR1 LGHDT and CDR2 YNNKEL (reference sequence). The CDR3 DNA sequence: TGTGCCAGCAGCCGAATAGCGGGAGGGCCGATCGATGAGCAGTTCTTC. Residues: CASSRIAGGPIDEQFF.

This clone has more than one count but fewer than ten. The chain carries TRBV5-1 and TRBJ1-2; tentatively, D is TRBD1 (5 bases). Germline-derived CDR1 and CDR2 are SGHRS and YFSETQ. Trimming stripped 0 bases from V and 4 bases from J, with 10 bases between. There are 14 residues in the CDR3. CDR3 region: CASSLGGQSYGYTF. The DNA of the CDR3 is TGCGCCAGCAGCTTGGGGGGCCAATCCTATGGCTACACCTTC.

As regards this clone: Its ends do not fully match the called genes, so a read error is possible. J is TRBJ2-3 and V is TRBV14, with D maybe TRBD2 (7 bases). The germline CDR1 and CDR2 sequences are SGHDN and FVKESK. The CDR3 covers 15 residues. The CDR3 here is CASNQRGGRTDTQYF. CDR3 DNA sequence: TGTGCCAGCAACCAAAGGGGGGGTCGAACAGATACGCAGTATTTT.

The chain combines TRBV9 with TRBJ2-7; maybe TRBD1 (6 bases). The CDR3 extends over 15 amino acids. In germline, CDR1 is SGDLS, CDR2 YYNGEE. V dropped 3 bases and J dropped 0 bases, with 13 bases sitting between them. The CDR3 bases are TGTGCCAGCAGCGGGCCGACAGGCCACTCCTACGAGCAGTACTTC. It codes for CASSGPTGHSYEQYF.

The chain links TRBV6-1 to TRBJ1-1; TRBD1 aligns across 10 bases. Germline trimming cut 3 bases from V and 5 bases from J; bases unmatched to any gene: 6. The CDR3 consists of 15 residues. Germline CDR1 MNHNS, CDR2 SASEGT. The CDR3 sequence is CASSDSTGGRTEAFF. The CDR3 DNA follows: TGTGCCAGCAGTGATTCGACAGGGGGCCGAACTGAAGCTTTCTTT.

The V and J genes are TRBV12-3 or TRBV12-4 and TRBJ1-6; the D is unclear. The CDR3 length is 12 residues. The ends were cut back, 2 bases at V and 13 bases at J, with 9 bases in the middle. The CDR3, as DNA: TGTGCCAGCAGTTTATTTCAAAGGCCCCTCCACTTT. It is translated as CASSLFQRPLHF.